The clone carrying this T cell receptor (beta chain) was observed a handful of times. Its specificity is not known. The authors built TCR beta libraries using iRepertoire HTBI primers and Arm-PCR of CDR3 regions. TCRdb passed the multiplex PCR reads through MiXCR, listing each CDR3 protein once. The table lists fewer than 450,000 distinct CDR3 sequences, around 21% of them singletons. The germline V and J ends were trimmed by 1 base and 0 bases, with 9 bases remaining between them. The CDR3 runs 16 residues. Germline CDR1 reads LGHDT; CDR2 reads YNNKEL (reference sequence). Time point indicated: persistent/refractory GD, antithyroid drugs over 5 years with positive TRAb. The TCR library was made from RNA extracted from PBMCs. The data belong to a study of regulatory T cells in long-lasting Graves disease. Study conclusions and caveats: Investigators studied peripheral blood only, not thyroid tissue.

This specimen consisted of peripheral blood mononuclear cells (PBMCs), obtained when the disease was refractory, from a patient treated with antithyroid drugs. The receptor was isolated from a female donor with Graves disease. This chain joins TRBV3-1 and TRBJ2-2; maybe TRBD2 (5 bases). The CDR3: CASSQVAGANTGELFF. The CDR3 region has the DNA TGTGCCAGCAGCCAAGTGGCGGGCGCGAACACCGGGGAGCTGTTTTTT. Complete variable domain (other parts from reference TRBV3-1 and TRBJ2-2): DTAVSQTPKYLVTQMGNDKSIKCEQNLGHDTMYWYKQDSKKFLKIMFSYNNKELIINETVPNRFSPKSPDKAHLNLHINSLELGDSAVYFCASSQVAGANTGELFFGEGSRLTVL.